Listed below are T cell receptor beta chains from one sample, sequenced in a study of regulatory T cells in long-lasting Graves disease. In TCRdb, the multiplex PCR reads were re-called with MiXCR into one record per CDR3 protein. The table shows a few hundred thousand distinct CDR3 sequences, with around a fifth occurring only once. The sample was peripheral blood mononuclear cells (PBMCs), taken when the disease was refractory, from a patient treated with antithyroid drugs. Receptor source: a female donor with Graves disease. Each CDR3 is given with its conserved first and last residue. D genes are given only for firm matches. Some rows have no size entry. The others give once, few or many, or a class for an expanded clone.

d_call,j_call,clone_size,v_call,cdr3_aa
NA,TRBJ2-2,once,TRBV7-2,CASSSQVIYTGELFF
TRBD1,TRBJ1-1,NA,TRBV6-9,CASSYQGAGGTEAFF
TRBD1,TRBJ1-1,many,TRBV28,CASSLGQGVMNTEAFF
NA,TRBJ1-2,NA,TRBV6-1,CASSMAGYGYTF
NA,TRBJ2-2,few,TRBV24-1,CATSEQGVGELFF
TRBD1,TRBJ1-2,NA,TRBV20-1,CSARDVDRGRLSGYTF
TRBD1,TRBJ2-4,NA,TRBV5-5,CASSPLPGQGMNIQYF
NA,TRBJ2-1,NA,TRBV19,CASNPGHRNNEQFF
TRBD1,TRBJ1-3,NA,TRBV5-1,CASSWGQTSPGNTIYF
NA,TRBJ2-5,many,TRBV12-3/TRBV12-4,CASRQLGRETQYF
TRBD2,TRBJ2-7,few,TRBV29-1,CSVELAGPAYEQYF
NA,TRBJ2-7,many,TRBV7-9,CASSLNQGNYEQYF
TRBD1,TRBJ1-2,NA,TRBV5-1,CASGTGGDNYGYTF
NA,TRBJ2-2,NA,TRBV12-3/TRBV12-4,CASRGGNGANTGELFF
NA,TRBJ2-5,many,TRBV12-5,CASGLGGTQYF
NA,TRBJ2-7,NA,TRBV7-2,CASRQLTYEQYF
TRBD1,TRBJ1-2,NA,TRBV28,CASRGQGLTNYGYTF
TRBD2,TRBJ2-5,few,TRBV29-1,CSVLAGGLETQYF
NA,TRBJ1-1,many,TRBV6-1,CASSRRTANTEAFF
NA,TRBJ1-1,many,TRBV12-3/TRBV12-4,CASSFLTSGAEAFF
NA,TRBJ1-1,few,TRBV30,CASGAAKNTEAFF
TRBD1,TRBJ2-5,many,TRBV28,CASSPKDRGETQYF
TRBD2,TRBJ2-5,NA,TRBV9,CASSPGTSGRIETQYF
NA,TRBJ1-3,NA,TRBV19,CASAPLGGRAPNTIYF
TRBD1,TRBJ1-5,many,TRBV6-1,CASSEGQGFQPQHF
NA,TRBJ1-6,many,TRBV7-2,CASSFLEGSGSPLHF
NA,TRBJ1-4,many,TRBV6-5,CASSYSLGSEKLFF
TRBD2,TRBJ2-3,NA,TRBV24-1,CATSDTGLDTDTQYF
NA,TRBJ1-1,many,TRBV2,CASSVSHMNTEAFF
NA,TRBJ1-5,many,TRBV6-1,CASKQTVPQPQHF
NA,TRBJ1-5,few,TRBV19,CASSIERDGNQPQHF
NA,TRBJ2-3,NA,TRBV28,CASSYAGTDTQYF
TRBD1,TRBJ1-2,few,TRBV5-6,CATGTGRVTEGYTF
NA,TRBJ2-7,many,TRBV7-8,CASSTQSYEQYF
NA,TRBJ1-3,many,TRBV28,CASDAGASSGNTIYF
TRBD2,TRBJ2-5,many,TRBV7-8,CASSLTRGGIQETQYF
NA,TRBJ2-5,many,TRBV11-1,CASYPGGGETQYF
NA,TRBJ1-5,NA,TRBV6-1,CASSVGGVNQPQHF
TRBD1,TRBJ2-7,many,TRBV2,CASSGYRGREQYF
NA,TRBJ1-1,NA,TRBV28,CASRFLGQEYTEAFF
TRBD2,TRBJ2-7,many,TRBV7-2,CASSLSGANYEQYF
TRBD2,TRBJ2-5,many,TRBV20-1,CSAPTGTSGQETQYF
NA,TRBJ1-6,many,TRBV28,CASSPIQGRNSPLHF
NA,TRBJ1-2,NA,TRBV5-1,CASSLMGEGYTF
NA,TRBJ1-4,NA,TRBV30,CAWSVQPQKLFF
NA,TRBJ1-1,NA,TRBV12-3/TRBV12-4,CASRHSGEAFF
TRBD2,TRBJ2-3,NA,TRBV4-1,CASRLAGEDTQYF
NA,TRBJ2-7,NA,TRBV11-2,CASSRGDPGEQYF
TRBD2,TRBJ2-5,few,TRBV7-2,CASSWQGSGGGETQYF
TRBD1,TRBJ1-2,NA,TRBV12-3/TRBV12-4,CASSFDRGIGYTF
NA,TRBJ2-2,many,TRBV7-2,CASSLVVGIDTGELFF
NA,TRBJ1-2,NA,TRBV7-8,CASSLWAGTYGYTF